The 23 T cell receptor beta chains presented below share a single source sample, sequenced in a study of CDR3 diversity in severe acne. TCRdb analysed the PCR reads with MiXCR anew, one entry per CDR3 protein. The sample contains approximately 79,000 distinct CDR3 sequences, roughly half of which appear only once. Sequenced material: blood. Every receptor here comes from a male donor in good health, serving as a control.

This clonotype showed up many times. This sequence joins TRBV18 and TRBJ2-1, with D perhaps TRBD2 (6 bases). The V end was cut by 0 bases, the J end by 2 bases, with 14 bases between. The germline V gene encodes CDR1 KGHSH and CDR2 LQKENI. There are 17 residues in the CDR3. The DNA of the CDR3 is TGTGCCAGCTCACCACCTGGGAGCGGGCCGACCTACAATGAGCAGTTCTTC. Protein product: CASSPPGSGPTYNEQFF.

This clonotype is judged medium-sized. This rearrangement joins TRBV10-2 to TRBJ2-2; 8 positions agree with TRBD1. CDR3 length: 15 amino acids. Germline CDR1 reads WSHSY; CDR2 reads SAAADI. After removal of 7 bases from V and 5 bases from J, the junction contained 9 bases not matched to a gene. The CDR3: CASKIGQGETGELFF. The CDR3 nucleotides read TGCGCCAGCAAAATAGGACAGGGAGAAACCGGGGAGCTGTTTTTT.

As for this clonotype: One end of the junction varies from germline; a read error may be responsible. V usage is TRBV10-3 and J usage is TRBJ1-1; the D is unclear. The CDR3 is made up of 14 amino acids. Germline loops: CDR1 ENHRY, CDR2 SYGVKD. DNA of the CDR3: TGTGCCAGCAGTGACCCCGGGAGTTCCACTGAAGCTTTCTTT. Its translation: CASSDPGSSTEAFF.

This clonotype is medium-sized (0.01 to 0.1%) by share. The gene calls are TRBV10-3 and TRBJ2-3; TRBD2 is a possible D gene (6 bases). CDR3 length: 13 amino acids. Germline values: CDR1 ENHRY, CDR2 SYGVKD. Trimming removed 10 bases from V and 4 bases from J, with 15 bases in between. The CDR3 sequence is CATTSVSPDTQYF. For the CDR3, the DNA is TGTGCCACGACTAGTGTAAGCCCAGATACGCAGTATTTT.

This chain links TRBV2 with TRBJ2-7, with TRBD2 identical over 8 bases. Germline assignment: CDR1 SNHLY and CDR2 FYNNEI. This CDR3 contains 14 residues. Trimming cost V 5 bases and J 4 bases; bases outside gene matches: 7. CDR3 bases: TGTGCCAGCAGTTTATCGGGGGGGTTGTACGAGCAGTACTTC. Protein product: CASSLSGGLYEQYF. Full variable domain (remainder filled in from reference TRBV2 and TRBJ2-7): EPEVTQTPSHQVTQMGQEVILRCVPISNHLYFYWYRQILGQKVEFLVSFYNNEISEKSEIFDDQFSVERPDGSNFTLKIRSTKLEDSAMYFCASSLSGGLYEQYFGPGTRLTVT.

This clonotype was observed many times. The chain employs TRBV9 and TRBJ2-2; D uncertain. Germline V lookup: CDR1 SGDLS, CDR2 YYNGEE. The CDR3 is made up of 14 amino acids. The V end was cut by 0 bases, the J end by 1 base, with 4 bases between. CDR3 in amino acids: CASSVGQNTGELFF. CDR3 sequence (DNA): TGTGCCAGCAGCGTAGGGCAGAACACCGGGGAGCTGTTTTTT.

The chain joins TRBV7-6 to TRBJ2-2; D ambiguous. The CDR3 is 12 residues long. The V gene lost 5 bases and the J gene lost 4 bases, with 5 bases spanning the gap. Germline lookup yields CDR1 SGHVS and CDR2 FNYEAQ. The CDR3 reads CASSVITGELFF. CDR3 coding DNA: TGTGCCAGCAGCGTAATCACCGGGGAGCTGTTTTTT.

CDR3 nucleotides: TGTGCCAGCAGCCTTTCCCCGGGGAACACTGAAGCTTTCTTT. Its protein product is CASSLSPGNTEAFF. The V call is TRBV7-8, the J call TRBJ1-1; D is unclear. Germline V gene data show CDR1 as SGHVS and CDR2 as FQNEAQ. The CDR3 consists of 14 residues. V shed 5 bases and J shed 1 base, with 11 bases lying between them.

The V and J genes are TRBV10-3 and TRBJ1-2, with 7 bases that match TRBD1. Germline V gene sequence: CDR1 ENHRY, CDR2 SYGVKD. The CDR3 consists of 13 residues. Trimming at V came to 9 bases and at J to 3 bases, leaving 7 bases not matched to a gene. The CDR3 nucleotides read TGTGCCATGGCTGACAGGGTGGACTATGGCTACACCTTC. This translates into CAMADRVDYGYTF.

This clonotype was observed a handful of times. The chain is built from TRBV2 and TRBJ1-1, with 7 bases identical to TRBD1. The V gene end was trimmed by 5 bases and the J gene end by 1 base; junction bases not matched to a gene: 7. The CDR3 length is 15 residues. The germline CDR1 and CDR2 sequences are SNHLY and FYNNEI. As DNA, the CDR3 is TGTGCCAGCAGTCGATCCGGGACAGCGAACACTGAAGCTTTCTTT. Translation gives CASSRSGTANTEAFF.

This chain uses TRBV10-2 with TRBJ2-6; 9 nucleotides line up with TRBD1. The CDR3 sequence is 17 residues long. The germline CDR1 and CDR2 sequences are WSHSY and SAAADI. The J segment lost 4 bases and the V segment lost 6 bases, leaving 10 bases of the junction unmatched. CDR3 protein: CASSSGQGVCGANVLTF. The CDR3 region has the DNA TGCGCCAGCAGCTCGGGACAGGGAGTGTGCGGGGCCAACGTCCTGACTTTC.

This clonotype was detected only once. This sequence joins TRBV7-9 and TRBJ2-7; unclear D gene. V was clipped by 1 base and J by 0 bases, with 7 bases between them. CDR1 SEHNR and CDR2 FQNEAQ come from the germline V gene (reference sequence). CDR3 size: 14 residues. CDR3 nucleotide sequence: TGTGCCAGCAGCTTAGTTACTAACTCCTACGAGCAGTACTTC. This codes for CASSLVTNSYEQYF.

The V call is TRBV6-5, the J call TRBJ2-7; perhaps D is TRBD1 or TRBD2 (6 bases each). The CDR3 contains 16 residues. Trimming stripped 5 bases from V and 3 bases from J, with 20 bases between. The germline gives CDR1 MNHEY, CDR2 SVGAGI. CDR3 nucleotide sequence: TGTGCCAGCAGTGAAGGGGGGCGGGACGGATACTACGAGCAGTACTTC. As protein: CASSEGGRDGYYEQYF.

The V gene is TRBV2, the J gene TRBJ1-5; D unclear. V was pared by 7 bases and J by 6 bases, with 13 bases between. CDR1 is SNHLY, CDR2 FYNNEI, per germline. The CDR3 contains 13 residues. This CDR3 is CASNPGRGQPQHF. The CDR3 bases are TGTGCCAGCAACCCCGGGCGGGGTCAGCCCCAGCATTTT.

In this sample, this clonotype turned up a few times. CDR3 sequence: CASSVQDWSPLHF. The DNA of the CDR3 is TGTGCCAGCAGCGTACAGGATTGGTCACCCCTCCACTTT. The chain uses TRBV9 and TRBJ1-6; the D is unclear. Trimming took off 1 base at V and 10 bases at J, with 9 bases between the two ends. Germline CDR1 SGDLS, CDR2 YYNGEE. There are 13 residues in the CDR3.

The CDR3 is CASSFIAGGKSNQPQHF. The CDR3 DNA reads as TGTGCCAGCAGTTTTATTGCAGGGGGAAAGAGCAATCAGCCCCAGCATTTT. V is TRBV28 and J is TRBJ1-5, with 7 positions matching TRBD1. CDR1 and CDR2 (germline): MDHEN, SYDVKM. The CDR3 contains 17 residues. After removal of 3 bases from V and 1 base from J, the junction contained 9 bases not matched to a gene.

As regards this clonotype: A read error may account for a junction end that differs from germline. This sequence joins TRBV6-6 and TRBJ2-7; no definite D call. The germline V gene has CDR1 MNHNY and CDR2 SVGAGI (reference sequence). CDR3 length: 12 amino acids. CDR3 sequence reads: CACSYTDYEQYF. The CDR3 bases are TGTGCCTGCAGTTACACCGACTACGAGCAGTACTTC.

This clonotype was seen only a few times. This rearrangement joins TRBV2 to TRBJ2-7, with TRBD2 matching over 7 bases. CDR1 is SNHLY, CDR2 FYNNEI, per germline. V lost 6 bases to trimming and J lost 4 bases; unmatched junction nucleotides: 9. This CDR3 is built from 14 residues. The CDR3 protein is CASRREGPRYEQYF. Here the CDR3 DNA reads TGTGCCAGCAGAAGGGAGGGCCCTAGGTACGAGCAGTACTTC.

The V and J genes are TRBV2 and TRBJ1-4; 7 nucleotides agree with TRBD1. Trimming cost V 6 bases and J 10 bases; bases outside gene matches: 11. Germline-derived CDR1 and CDR2 are SNHLY and FYNNEI. This CDR3 spans 14 amino acids. CDR3 loop: CASRAGTDVGKLFF. The CDR3 DNA sequence: TGTGCCAGCAGGGCCGGGACAGACGTGGGAAAACTGTTTTTT.

The rearrangement uses TRBV20-1 and TRBJ2-5; no clear D gene. Trimming left V 5 bases short and J 5 bases short, with 18 bases between. The CDR3 has 14 amino acids. The germline CDR1 and CDR2 sequences are DFQATT and SNEGSKA (reference sequence). The CDR3 region is CSASSFGLGETQYF. CDR3 in DNA: TGCAGTGCTTCGTCTTTCGGCTTGGGGGAGACCCAGTACTTC.

The chain recombines TRBV3-1 with TRBJ2-1; 11 bases align to TRBD2. Germline loops: CDR1 LGHDT, CDR2 YNNKEL (reference sequence). V trimming: 1 base; J trimming: 4 bases; junction bases outside the gene matches: 9. The length of the CDR3 is 18 residues. In DNA form, the CDR3 reads TGTGCCAGCAGCCAAGTGTGGGCTAGCGGGAGGAGATACAATGAGCAGTTCTTC. This codes for CASSQVWASGRRYNEQFF.

The chain is built from TRBV10-3 and TRBJ2-3, with D tentatively TRBD1 (6 bases). The CDR3 is 14 amino acids. Trimming removed 4 bases at V and 1 base at J, with 9 bases between. Germline-derived CDR1 and CDR2 are ENHRY and SYGVKD. CDR3 region: CAISGRQGTDTQYF. The CDR3 DNA reads as TGTGCCATCAGTGGTCGACAGGGCACAGATACGCAGTATTTT.

A word on this clonotype: A much larger clone differs by one base, so this may be a read error. The conserved phenylalanine or tryptophan is not found at the CDR3 terminus, so this likely reflects a read error. The rearrangement joins TRBV5-6 to TRBJ1-2; 8 nucleotides line up with TRBD1. Germline V CDR1 and CDR2: SGHDT, YYEEEE. The CDR3 is 14 residues long. Trimming at V came to 4 bases and at J to 3 bases, leaving 5 bases not matched to a gene. The CDR3 sequence: CASSPGGADYGYTS. The CDR3 coding sequence is TGTGCCAGCAGCCCAGGGGGCGCTGACTATGGCTACACCTCC.